The following is a T cell receptor beta chain sequence with its context. No cognate antigen has been identified for it. No much larger clone exists at a distance of one base, and base qualities are not known. This sample stems from a study of siplizumab effects on memory and regulatory T cells (dated 2019 in TCRdb). About the full investigation: The effect of the anti-CD2 antibody siplizumab on alloreactive T-cell subsets was examined in allogeneic mixed lymphocyte reactions constructed from human PBMCs. Points the paper makes about the study in general: Roughly 75-97% of proliferating CD4+ or CD8+ clones could not be assigned a naive or memory phenotype. Unstimulated naive T cells appeared more diverse than memory T cells, and naive cells seemed to contribute substantially to the alloresponse. No functional confirmation was obtained for the suppressive function of proliferating Tregs from siplizumab cultures. The cumulative frequency of alloreactive sequences traceable to unstimulated CD4+ memory T cells was significantly reduced by siplizumab. Because sequences at frequencies below about 10^-5 were poorly captured, only a minor fraction of alloreactive clones could be mapped back to unstimulated subsets. In reactions with siplizumab, an average of roughly 70% of mappable alloreactive CD4+ clones were Treg-derived, compared with 25% to 30% in control reactions.

In addition, sequencing in three donor pairs included unstimulated CD8+ effector memory subsets alongside CD4+ naive, CD8+ naive, CD8+ TEMRA and CD4+ memory subsets. TCRbeta CDR3 sequencing was performed on sorted unstimulated T cells and on proliferating T cells recovered from mixed lymphocyte reactions. Fresh whole blood from more than 9 HLA-typed healthy donors served as the source for isolating PBMCs. The CDR3, cysteine through phenylalanine, is 13 amino acids long. Only the CDR3 DNA is retained, 39 bases long and in frame from the first base. Cut back by 2 bases and 4 bases, the V and J ends lie 8 bases apart. As encoded in the germline V gene (reference sequence), CDR1 is LNHDA while CDR2 is SQIVND. Receptor amplification or capture employed the immunoSEQ multiplex PCR assay. Each sample had some 10^5 TCR templates assayed by the deep sequencing platform. Genomic DNA extracted from sorted T cells was used for TCRbeta CDR3 sequencing. In the original analysis: Clonal analysis of TCRbeta CDR3 data was done in the R programming language. Alloreactive CD4+ and CD8+ clones were defined by comparing unstimulated samples with post-reaction CFSE-low samples. By matching sequences to the repertoires of sorted unstimulated Treg and non-Treg cells, each alloreactive CD4+ clone was assigned a regulatory or non-regulatory origin. In TCRdb, the immuneACCESS table is reduced to in-frame sequences with V and J assigned. These tables do not hold every clone; where another copy was compared, an unresolved V gene accounts for under half, and the others remain unexplained. V and J calls and clone size are those listed in that table; D and trimming were worked out from the DNA. The sample table lists about 57,000 clones, roughly 80% of them with a count of one. The ten largest clones represent around 3.8% of the sample.

Sequenced input: memory CD4+ T cells sorted from blood. What the cell subset or site label conveys for this sample: unstimulated CD4+ memory T cells. The sequence links TRBV19 to TRBJ1-2, with no confident D gene call. The sequence came from a human donor in good health. The nucleotide sequence reads as follows: TGTGCCAGTAGTATAATGGTTCTCTATGGCTACACCTTC. Its translation is CASSIMVLYGYTF.